What follows are 15 T cell receptor beta chains derived from one specimen sequenced in a study of beta chain features in type 1 diabetes. Expressed TCRB transcripts were sequenced because the isolated RNA had all been reverse transcribed beforehand. Only in-frame clones appear in the TCRdb table, and some are missing; sequencing was by immunoSEQ multiplex PCR. The sample lists more than 140,000 clones, approximately 10% seen once, with about 0.6% in the top ten. Sequences were obtained from central memory CD4+ T cells from blood. All receptors come from a woman aged 40 to 50 in good health.

The chain couples TRBV7-8 to TRBJ1-4; 7 bases agree with TRBD1. Germline lookup yields CDR1 SGHVS and CDR2 FQNEAQ. V dropped 7 bases and J dropped 8; count of bases not matched to a gene: 16. This CDR3 spans 16 amino acids. CDR3 sequence (DNA): TGTGCCAGCACCCCTTTGGGACAGACTCGAGTAGAAAAACTGTTTTTT. Its translation: CASTPLGQTRVEKLFF.

This clone was counted a few times. The chain uses TRBV19 and TRBJ1-1; D is uncertain. In germline, CDR1 is LNHDA, CDR2 SQIVND (reference sequence). This CDR3 is built from 12 residues. V lost 11 bases and J 1 base, leaving 11 bases between the germline ends. The CDR3 spells CAVLAGNTEAFF. CDR3 bases: TGTGCCGTTCTAGCTGGGAACACTGAAGCTTTCTTT.

This clone turned up a few times. The V gene is TRBV7-8, the J gene TRBJ1-1, with 7 bases aligning to TRBD1. J lost 1 base, V lost 2 bases, and 1 base had no gene match. Germline V gene data show CDR1 as SGHVS and CDR2 as FQNEAQ. The CDR3 is 14 amino acids. CDR3 protein: CASSLRQGNTEAFF. The CDR3 DNA reads TGTGCCAGCAGCTTACGACAGGGGAACACTGAAGCTTTCTTT.

The chain is built from TRBV27 and TRBJ1-1; TRBD1 agrees at 7 bases. V was clipped by 5 bases and J by 2 bases; unmatched bases: 5. Germline lookup yields CDR1 MNHEY and CDR2 SMNVEV (reference sequence). The CDR3 extends over 14 amino acids. The CDR3 coding sequence is TGTGCCAGCAGTCTGACAGGGCCTAACACTGAAGCTTTCTTT. It yields the protein CASSLTGPNTEAFF.

This clone was observed at least ten times. CDR3 coding DNA: TGTGCCAGCAGCTTACCACGAGCGGGGGGTATCCAAGAGACCCAGTACTTC. Encoded protein: CASSLPRAGGIQETQYF. The chain couples TRBV7-9 to TRBJ2-5; 9 positions match TRBD2. J was trimmed by 1 base and V by 2 bases; bases with no gene match: 8. The CDR3 is 17 residues long. The germline CDR1 and CDR2 sequences are SEHNR and FQNEAQ (reference sequence).

The chain carries TRBV19 and TRBJ2-7, with 8 bases aligning to TRBD1. This CDR3 comprises 13 residues. Germline CDR1 LNHDA, CDR2 SQIVND (reference sequence). The V gene end was trimmed by 4 bases and the J gene end by 4 bases; junction bases not matched to a gene: 3. The CDR3 protein is CASSKDREYEQYF. The DNA of the CDR3 is TGTGCCAGTAGTAAGGACAGGGAGTACGAGCAGTACTTC.

This clone was seen a handful of times. The gene calls are TRBV7-9 and TRBJ1-6; D is undetermined. CDR1 and CDR2 (germline): SEHNR, FQNEAQ (reference sequence). CDR3 length: 15 residues. The V end was cut by 5 bases, the J end by 7 bases, with 15 bases between. CDR3 coding DNA: TGTGCCAGCAGCGGGTCCGAGTGGGCGAATTCACCCCTCCACTTT. This gives the protein CASSGSEWANSPLHF.

The J gene is TRBJ1-3, the V gene TRBV6-5; D may be TRBD1 (6 bases). The germline V gene encodes CDR1 MNHEY and CDR2 SVGAGI. Trimming pared 8 bases from V and 4 bases from J, leaving 15 bases between. This CDR3 is built from 14 residues. CDR3 amino acids: CASSETGSGNTIYF. In nucleotides, the CDR3 is TGTGCCAGCTCCGAGACAGGCTCAGGAAACACCATATATTTT.

The rearrangement links TRBV6-5 to TRBJ1-5; D not certain. The V gene lost 6 bases and the J gene lost 9 bases, with 21 bases spanning the gap. This CDR3 has 15 amino acids. Germline V gene sequence: CDR1 MNHEY, CDR2 SVGAGI. The chain's CDR3 is CASRIRAEFSGPQHF. The CDR3 DNA is TGTGCCAGCAGAATCCGAGCTGAGTTCTCCGGGCCCCAGCATTTT.

This clone was recorded a few times. The chain joins TRBV6-1 to TRBJ2-7; weak D call: TRBD2 (5 bases). This CDR3 has 13 residues. The V end lost 6 bases, the J end lost 5 bases, and 14 bases lay between the germline ends. Per germline, CDR1 MNHNS and CDR2 SASEGT. The CDR3 reads CASRLLKGDEQYF. The CDR3 bases are TGTGCCAGCAGGTTATTGAAGGGAGACGAGCAGTACTTC.

This clone appeared a few times. This chain links TRBV2 with TRBJ2-3; D unclear. The V and J ends lost 2 bases and 1 base respectively, with 4 bases between them. CDR3 length equals 13 residues. In germline, CDR1 is SNHLY, CDR2 FYNNEI. This CDR3 reads CASSERGTDTQYF. CDR3 sequence (DNA): TGTGCCAGCAGTGAAAGAGGCACAGATACGCAGTATTTT. The variable domain in full, completed from reference TRBV2 and TRBJ2-3, reads EPEVTQTPSHQVTQMGQEVILRCVPISNHLYFYWYRQILGQKVEFLVSFYNNEISEKSEIFDDQFSVERPDGSNFTLKIRSTKLEDSAMYFCASSERGTDTQYFGPGTRLTVL.

The gene calls are TRBV7-9 and TRBJ2-3, with TRBD2 matching over 8 bases. V lost 1 base and J lost 7; bases outside the gene matches: 4. CDR3 length: 14 amino acids. The germline CDR1 and CDR2 sequences are SEHNR and FQNEAQ (reference sequence). For the CDR3, the DNA is TGTGCCAGCAGCTTAGATAGCGGGGTGAATACGCAGTATTTT. It specifies CASSLDSGVNTQYF.

The table lists this clone with a few counts. The gene calls are TRBV29-1 and TRBJ2-2, with TRBD1 matching over 9 bases. The CDR3 is made up of 15 amino acids. Germline V lookup: CDR1 SQVTM, CDR2 ANQGSEA. Losses at the gene ends were 7 bases for V and 6 bases for J; bases not matched to a gene: 12. The CDR3 here is CSGGPGQGSPGELFF. CDR3 DNA: TGCAGCGGGGGGCCGGGACAGGGTAGCCCCGGGGAGCTGTTTTTT.

This clone was seen only a few times. The chain recombines TRBV6-1 with TRBJ2-6; 8 positions agree with TRBD1. V shed 8 bases, J shed 2 bases, and the junction held 5 bases outside the gene matches. This CDR3 is built from 15 residues. Germline V lookup: CDR1 MNHNS, CDR2 SASEGT. CDR3 in DNA: TGTGCCAGCGCCCAGGGGGCGGCTGGGGCCAACGTCCTGACTTTC. As protein: CASAQGAAGANVLTF.

This clone was counted many times. V and J are TRBV28 and TRBJ2-7, with 8 bases matching TRBD1. This CDR3 contains 14 residues. The ends lost 5 bases at V and 4 bases at J; junction bases unmatched: 7. Germline values: CDR1 MDHEN, CDR2 SYDVKM. The DNA of the CDR3 is TGTGCCAGCAGTCCTCCGGGACAGGAGTACGAGCAGTACTTC. Translated, it gives CASSPPGQEYEQYF.